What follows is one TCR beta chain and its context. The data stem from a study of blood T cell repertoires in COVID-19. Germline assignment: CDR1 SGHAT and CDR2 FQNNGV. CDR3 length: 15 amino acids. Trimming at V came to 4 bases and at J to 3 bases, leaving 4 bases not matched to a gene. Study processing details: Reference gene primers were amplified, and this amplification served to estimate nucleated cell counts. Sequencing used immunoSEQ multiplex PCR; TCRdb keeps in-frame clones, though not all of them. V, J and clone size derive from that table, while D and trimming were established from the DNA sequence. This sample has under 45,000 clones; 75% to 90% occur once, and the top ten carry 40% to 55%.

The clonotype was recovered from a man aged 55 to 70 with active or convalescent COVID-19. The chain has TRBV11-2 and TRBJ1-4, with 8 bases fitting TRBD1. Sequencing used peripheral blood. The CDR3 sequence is CASSSGGMANEKLFF. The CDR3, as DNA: TGTGCCAGCAGCTCAGGGGGCATGGCTAATGAAAAACTGTTTTTT. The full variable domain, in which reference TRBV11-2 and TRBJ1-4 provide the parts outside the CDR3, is EAGVAQSPRYKIIEKRQSVAFWCNPISGHATLYWYQQILGQGPKLLIQFQNNGVVDDSQLPKDRFSAERLKGVDSTLKIQPAKLEDSAVYLCASSSGGMANEKLFFGSGTQLSVL.